This T cell receptor beta chain was recovered during a study of T-cell reconstitution after alpha-beta-depleted transplantation in children. Study-level results: Certain patients had high TCRbeta diversity at day 60, and it came from recipient T cells and thymic progenitors that survived. Newly made T cells mostly supplied T-cell counts and diversity one year after transplant. In patients about two months after transplant, alpha-beta T cells reportedly arose from several hundred expanded graft clones.

With V trimmed by 3 bases and J by 5 bases, 18 bases remained unmatched. Germline assignment: CDR1 DFQATT and CDR2 SNEGSKA (reference sequence). This CDR3 contains 19 residues. Molecular barcoding with unique molecular identifiers was used for the TCRbeta library. Via MiXCR, TCRdb re-called the PCR reads, giving one row per CDR3 protein. The sample consists of approximately 980,000 distinct CDR3 sequences, 25% to 35% of them appearing once. Comments on this clonotype: Its antigen is not identified.

Specimen: PBMCs, mostly from graft donor cells, collected 360 days after TCRalphabeta/CD19-depleted stem cell transplant. The V call is TRBV20-1, the J call TRBJ2-5; 13 bases match TRBD2. The receptor was derived from a boy less than two years old who had a stem cell transplant for SCID, so the T cells may come from the graft donor. Written as DNA, the CDR3 is TGCAGTGCTAGTCCTGGCCCCGGGACTAGCGGGGCCGGTCGGGAGACCCAGTACTTC. Translated, it gives CSASPGPGTSGAGRETQYF.